This TCR beta chain was sequenced during a study of T-cell reconstitution after alpha-beta-depleted transplantation in children (dated by TCRdb to about 2016). Describing the broader study: The study quantitatively tracked T-cell immune reconstitution after TCRalphabeta/CD19-depleted allogeneic hematopoietic cell transplantation in children using TCR repertoire profiling. General study outcomes and caveats: Over the following months the frequencies of hyperexpanded clones went down, and after one year T-cell counts and TCRbeta diversity were mostly credited to newly produced T cells. About two months after transplant, the apparently early recovery of alphabetaT-cell counts reportedly depended on just several hundred clones that had expanded rapidly and came from non-depleted graft cells. In some patients, high TCRbeta diversity at day 60 was attributed to recipient T cells and intrathymic progenitors that had survived conditioning.

The library was prepared using PCR. Sequencing instrument: Illumina HiSeq 2500. TCR libraries were prepared with molecular barcoding, using unique molecular identifiers to normalize TCRbeta repertoire quantification. TCRdb cleaned the public reads at Q25 with fastp, built clones with MiXCR and kept in-frame beta chains. CDR3 protein sequences are deduplicated, and each keeps its most common genes and DNA. Recorded for this sample are some 76,000 distinct CDR3 sequences; 11% of them occurred a single time. 13% of the sample belongs to the ten largest clones. There are a few counts of this clonotype. Its antigen is still unknown. No base-level quality is on record; no much larger clone is a single base apart. The sample's treatment or condition label is to be understood as: allogeneic hematopoietic cell transplantation with graft depleted of TCRalphabeta T cells and CD19 B cells. TCRalphabeta/CD19-depleted allogeneic hematopoietic cell grafts were given to the transplant recipients, all of whom were children.

Sequenced here: PBMCs, sampled before TCRalphabeta/CD19-depleted stem cell transplant. This sequence was found in a boy aged 10-17 years with acute myeloid leukemia, due to receive a stem cell transplant.

The CDR3 has the sequence CSVQLTGTYEQYV. The nucleotide sequence is given as TGCAGCGTTCAGCTTACAGGGACCTACGAGCAGTACGTC. The sequence joins TRBV29-1 to TRBJ2-7; possibly the D gene is TRBD1, per 6 matching bases. From the cysteine up to the valine, the CDR3 has a length of 13 residues. Just CDR3 DNA is preserved here, 39 bases in frame from base 1. The trim is 5 bases for V and 2 bases for J, with a gap of 13 bases between the germline ends. The germline V gene specifies SQVTM as CDR1 and ANQGSEA as CDR2.